This T cell receptor beta chain came from a study of blood T cell repertoires in COVID-19 (dated by TCRdb to the early 2020s). Context from the whole study: Samples from collaborators originated in the United States, Italy and Spain and spanned both the acute and convalescent phases of COVID-19. Deeply sampled blood TCRbeta repertoires from subjects exposed to, actively infected with, or recovered from COVID-19 were included in the dataset. Where HLA class I and class II types were available, the types were taken from metadata supplied by the sample provider, not from assay-based typing. The material from the prospective study consisted of cDNA or gDNA derived from T cells, B-cell-depleted T cells, or PBMCs. The samples were drawn from the first 160 participants of the ongoing ImmuneRACE study and from 1,254 subjects provided by 6 global collaborators. A freely available public database, intended as a resource for researchers studying the immune response to SARS-CoV-2, is where the repertoires were released. Sample metadata almost always included a de-identified subject ID, COVID-19 status, age in years and sex. Study-wide findings and limitations: The amount of clinical and demographic metadata varied by source and participant and was provided uncurated.

Note on this clone: Which antigen it targets is not known. Base qualities are not provided; no much larger clone lies one nucleotide away.

Each collaborating institution followed its own protocols to collect whole blood in K2EDTA tubes. For TCRbeta analysis, collaborators shipped samples as frozen whole blood, isolated PBMCs, or DNA extracted from either of those sample types. TCRbeta CDR3 regions were amplified from genomic DNA by means of the immunoSEQ Assay, a bias-controlled multiplex PCR. The study's own analysis went as follows. Within the assay, amplification of reference gene primers was used to estimate how many nucleated cells each sample contained. To quantify the absolute abundance of each unique TCRbeta CDR3 rearrangement, sequence reads were collapsed and filtered. Productive Simpson clonality was computed per sample as the square root of Simpson's diversity index over productive rearrangements. The table was pulled from immuneACCESS by TCRdb, which kept in-frame rearrangements only. Such tables lose some clones; where checked, under half of the loss comes from unresolved V genes, and the rest has no known cause. The V and J calls and clone size were taken over from that table, and D and trimming were inferred from the DNA. Counted in this sample were over 200,000 clones; more than 70% of them appeared once. The biggest ten clones account for around 6% of the sample.

CDR1 LNHDA and CDR2 SQIVND are derived from the germline V gene (reference sequence). The CDR3 spans 14 residues, from the cysteine through the phenylalanine. The entry retains the CDR3 DNA only, 42 bases that are in frame from base 1. A distance of 16 bases separates the germline ends of V and J, which lose 7 bases and 5 bases respectively. The chain uses TRBV19 and TRBJ2-3; the D segment could be TRBD1, given 5 matching bases. This sequence originates from a man older than 75 with acute or convalescent COVID-19. The sequencing input was peripheral blood. The nucleotide sequence is given as TGTGCCAGTAAAGGCGGCAGGGTTGAAGATACGCAGTATTTT. This translates into CASKGGRVEDTQYF. The CDR3 plus the reference TRBV19 and TRBJ2-3 genes for the other parts give the full variable domain: DGGITQSPKYLFRKEGQNVTLSCEQNLNHDAMYWYRQDPGQGLRLIYYSQIVNDFQKGDIAEGYSVSREKKESFPLTVTSAQKNPTAFYLCASKGGRVEDTQYFGPGTRLTVL.